Listed below are T cell receptor beta chains from one sample, sequenced in a study of T cell responses to AZD1222 COVID-19 vaccine. The protocol was immunoSEQ multiplex PCR, while the TCRdb copy is restricted to in-frame clones and leaves out a portion. There are nearly 110,000 clones in the sample; around 91% occur only once, and roughly a fifth lies in the top ten. Sequencing used peripheral blood, obtained on day 0 of AZD1222 vaccination. The receptors were gathered from an adult in good health. Each CDR3 is given with its conserved first and last residue.

TRBV7-2	CASSFLAGSFYNEQFF
TRBV7-6	CASSLGQHNTGELFF
TRBV6-6	CASSYFRSGNTIYF
TRBV5-4	CASSPLYQETQYF
TRBV6-5	CASSRQNTEAFF
TRBV5-1	CASSLSTGASTDTQYF
TRBV7-6	CASSSRTSGDNEQFF
TRBV7-9	CASSLSSANYGYTF
TRBV12-3/TRBV12-4	CASSLRTTDTQYF
TRBV7-2	CASSLVSGGAGETQYF
TRBV6-5	CASLPRQGESYEQYF
TRBV6-5	CASSYAEGVVYEQYF
TRBV5-4	CASSLQDQGYNEQFF
TRBV19	CASSIATQETQYF
TRBV5-4	CASSLRTPDQETQYF
TRBV6-5	CASSYSFGRPREAFF
TRBV18	CASSPSTRAAGELFF
TRBV4-3	CASSQDRGAPNEQYF